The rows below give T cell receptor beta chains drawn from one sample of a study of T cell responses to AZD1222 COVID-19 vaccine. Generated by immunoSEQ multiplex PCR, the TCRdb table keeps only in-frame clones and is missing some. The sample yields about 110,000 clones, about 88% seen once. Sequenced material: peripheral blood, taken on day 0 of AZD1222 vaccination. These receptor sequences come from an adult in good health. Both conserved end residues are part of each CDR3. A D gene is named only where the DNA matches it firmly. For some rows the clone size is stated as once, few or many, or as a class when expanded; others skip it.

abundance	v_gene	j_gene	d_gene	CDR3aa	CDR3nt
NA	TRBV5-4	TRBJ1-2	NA	CASRVEGGYTF	TGTGCCAGCAGGGTAGAGGGTGGCTACACCTTC
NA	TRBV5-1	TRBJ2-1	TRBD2	CASSRRGDSYNEQFF	TGCGCCAGCAGCCGGCGGGGGGACTCCTACAATGAGCAGTTCTTC
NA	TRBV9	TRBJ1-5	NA	CASDAGVRNQPQHF	TGTGCCAGCGACGCAGGGGTTCGCAATCAGCCCCAGCATTTT
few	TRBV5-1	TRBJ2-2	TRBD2	CASSPGTSGRELFF	TGCGCCAGCAGCCCCGGAACTAGCGGGAGGGAGCTGTTTTTT
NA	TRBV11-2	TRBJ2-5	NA	CASSFARGGETQYF	TGTGCCAGCAGCTTCGCCAGGGGGGGAGAGACCCAGTACTTC
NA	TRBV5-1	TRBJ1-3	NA	CASSFSDSTGASGNTIYF	TGCGCCAGCAGCTTTTCGGATTCAACAGGCGCCTCTGGAAACACCATATATTTT
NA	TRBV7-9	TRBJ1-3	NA	CASSLEVISGNTIYF	TGTGCCAGCAGCTTAGAAGTGATTTCTGGAAACACCATATATTTT
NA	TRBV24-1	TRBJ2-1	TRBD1	CATSARGLMNEQFF	TGTGCCACCAGTGCCAGGGGGCTCATGAATGAGCAGTTCTTC
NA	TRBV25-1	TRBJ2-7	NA	CASSELGTLRHEQYF	TGTGCCAGCAGTGAATTAGGGACACTAAGGCACGAGCAGTACTTC
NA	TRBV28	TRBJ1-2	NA	CASSLTGTNYGYTF	TGTGCCAGCAGCCTTACAGGGACTAACTATGGCTACACCTTC
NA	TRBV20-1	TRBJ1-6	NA	CSAGPYSPLHF	TGCAGTGCCGGGCCGTATTCACCCCTCCACTTT
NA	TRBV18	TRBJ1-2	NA	CASSPPGDTYGYTF	TGTGCCAGCTCACCACCTGGGGACACCTATGGCTACACCTTC
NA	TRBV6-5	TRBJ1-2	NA	CASAGTTRAYGYTF	TGTGCCAGCGCCGGGACGACGCGGGCCTATGGCTACACCTTC
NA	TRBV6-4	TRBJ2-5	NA	CASSDALPPGEPDPQETQYF	TGTGCCAGCAGTGATGCCCTGCCTCCAGGCGAGCCCGACCCCCAAGAGACCCAGTACTTC
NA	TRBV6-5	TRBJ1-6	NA	CASSAPEAPGSPLHF	TGTGCCAGCAGCGCCCCCGAAGCCCCAGGGTCACCCCTCCACTTT
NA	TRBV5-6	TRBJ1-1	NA	CASSLPITAGSTEAFF	TGTGCCAGCAGCTTGCCCATTACAGCTGGGAGCACTGAAGCTTTCTTT
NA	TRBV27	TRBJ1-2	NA	CASSFSSHYGYTF	TGTGCCAGCAGTTTCTCCAGTCACTATGGCTACACCTTC
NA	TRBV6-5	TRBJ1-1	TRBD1	CASSPQGYGEAFF	TGTGCCAGCAGTCCACAGGGGTACGGTGAAGCTTTCTTT
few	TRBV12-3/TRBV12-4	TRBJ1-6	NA	CASSSGGTAPLHF	TGTGCCAGCAGTTCCGGGGGCACGGCACCCCTCCACTTT
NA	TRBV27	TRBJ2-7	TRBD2	CASRLLASYEQYF	TGTGCCAGCAGGCTACTAGCGAGCTACGAGCAGTACTTC
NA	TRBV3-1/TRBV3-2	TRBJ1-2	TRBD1	CASSRQGNYGYTF	TGTGCCAGCAGTCGACAGGGCAACTATGGCTACACCTTC
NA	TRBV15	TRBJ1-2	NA	CATSRDPGTGLIYGYTF	TGTGCCACCAGCAGAGATCCTGGGACTGGACTTATTTATGGCTACACCTTC
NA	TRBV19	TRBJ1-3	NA	CASSRGPSSGNTIYF	TGTGCCAGTAGCAGGGGACCCAGCTCTGGAAACACCATATATTTT
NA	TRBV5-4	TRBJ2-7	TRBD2	CASSLSGRSYEQYF	TGTGCCAGCAGCTTGAGCGGGAGATCCTACGAGCAGTACTTC
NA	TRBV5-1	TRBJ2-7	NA	CASRPGLRSYEQYF	TGCGCCAGCAGGCCCGGGCTGAGGTCCTACGAGCAGTACTTC
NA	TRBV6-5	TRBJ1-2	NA	CASQLNYGYTF	TGTGCCAGCCAACTGAACTATGGCTACACCTTC
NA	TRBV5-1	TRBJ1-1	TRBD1	CASSLAQGGTEAFF	TGCGCCAGCAGCTTGGCCCAGGGGGGCACTGAAGCTTTCTTT
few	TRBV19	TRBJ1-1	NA	CASSISRNMNTEAFF	TGTGCCAGTAGTATCTCGAGGAATATGAACACTGAAGCTTTCTTT
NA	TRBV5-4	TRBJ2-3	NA	CASTAPHTDTQYF	TGTGCCAGCACCGCGCCCCACACAGATACGCAGTATTTT
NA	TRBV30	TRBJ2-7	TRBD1	CASTVRDRAYEQYF	TGTGCCTCAACCGTCCGGGACAGGGCCTACGAGCAGTACTTC
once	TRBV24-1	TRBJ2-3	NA	CATSESAGKWDTQYF	TGTGCCACCAGTGAATCGGCGGGGAAGTGGGATACGCAGTATTTT
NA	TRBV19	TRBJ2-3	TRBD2	CASTSYGRASTDTQYF	TGTGCCAGTACTTCATATGGGAGGGCTAGTACAGATACGCAGTATTTT
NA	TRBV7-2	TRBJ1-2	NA	CASSFTAPGGYTF	TGTGCCAGCAGCTTTACAGCCCCAGGAGGCTACACCTTC
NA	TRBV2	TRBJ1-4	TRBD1	CASSVTGTNEKLFF	TGTGCCAGCAGCGTGACAGGGACTAATGAAAAACTGTTTTTT
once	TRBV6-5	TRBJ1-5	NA	CASRRQSDYQPQHF	TGTGCCAGCAGAAGACAGTCTGATTATCAGCCCCAGCATTTT
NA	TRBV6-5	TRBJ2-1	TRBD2	CASSPLRGGPSEQFF	TGTGCCAGCAGCCCCTTGCGGGGAGGGCCCTCTGAGCAGTTCTTC
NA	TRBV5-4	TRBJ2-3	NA	CASSLLSGGFIQDTQYF	TGTGCCAGCAGCTTGCTATCGGGGGGCTTTATTCAAGATACGCAGTATTTT
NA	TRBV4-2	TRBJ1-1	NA	CASSQVPQMNTEAFF	TGTGCCAGCAGCCAAGTCCCACAGATGAACACTGAAGCTTTCTTT
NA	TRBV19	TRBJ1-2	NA	CATGHNYGYTF	TGTGCCACGGGACACAACTATGGCTACACCTTC
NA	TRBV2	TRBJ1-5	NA	CASSETGFNQPQHF	TGTGCCAGCAGTGAAACAGGGTTCAATCAGCCCCAGCATTTT
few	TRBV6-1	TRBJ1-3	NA	CASSESWGPGNTIYF	TGTGCCAGCAGTGAAAGTTGGGGGCCTGGAAACACCATATATTTT
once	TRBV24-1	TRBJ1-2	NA	CATSDLRREGYTF	TGTGCCACCAGTGATTTGCGAAGGGAAGGCTACACCTTC
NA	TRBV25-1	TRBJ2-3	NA	CASSARDCKVSTDTQYF	TGTGCCAGCAGTGCAAGGGACTGTAAGGTAAGCACAGATACGCAGTATTTT
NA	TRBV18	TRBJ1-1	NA	CASSPPGFDAEAFF	TGTGCCAGCTCACCACCTGGGTTCGATGCTGAAGCTTTCTTT
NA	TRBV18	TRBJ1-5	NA	CASSPPGVNQPQHF	TGTGCCAGCTCACCCCCAGGGGTAAATCAGCCCCAGCATTTT
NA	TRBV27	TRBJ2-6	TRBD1	CASSLYPRDHRGAGANVLTF	TGTGCCAGCAGTTTATATCCCCGGGACCACAGGGGAGCTGGGGCCAACGTCCTGACTTTC
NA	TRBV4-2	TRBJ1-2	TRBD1	CASSPEGTGGINYGYTF	TGTGCCAGCAGCCCAGAAGGGACAGGAGGGATTAACTATGGCTACACCTTC
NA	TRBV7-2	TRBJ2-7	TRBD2	CASSVSGDVYEQYF	TGTGCCAGCAGCGTCAGCGGGGACGTATACGAGCAGTACTTC
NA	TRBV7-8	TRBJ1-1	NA	CASSTRFGRGDTEAFF	TGTGCCAGCAGCACCCGTTTTGGCAGGGGTGACACTGAAGCTTTCTTT
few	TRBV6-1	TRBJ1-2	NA	CASSEGGGRAYGYTF	TGTGCCAGCAGTGAAGGCGGAGGCAGGGCCTATGGCTACACCTTC
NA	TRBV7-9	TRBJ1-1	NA	CASGGYNTEAFF	TGTGCCAGCGGCGGATATAACACTGAAGCTTTCTTT
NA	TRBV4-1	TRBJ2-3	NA	CASSQDPLPSPDTQYF	TGCGCCAGCAGCCAAGATCCACTCCCTAGCCCAGATACGCAGTATTTT
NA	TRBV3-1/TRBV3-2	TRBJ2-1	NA	CASSLSVVGLNEQFF	TGTGCCAGCAGCCTCTCGGTTGTGGGATTGAATGAGCAGTTCTTC
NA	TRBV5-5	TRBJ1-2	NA	CASSPEALLGGYTF	TGTGCCAGCAGCCCGGAGGCCCTACTGGGTGGCTACACCTTC
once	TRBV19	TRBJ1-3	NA	CASSTRLEGFSGNTIYF	TGTGCCAGTAGTACCCGCCTAGAGGGGTTCTCTGGAAACACCATATATTTT